Listed below are T cell receptor beta chains from one sample, sequenced in a study of T cell repertoires in cytomegalovirus infection. MiXCR was run by TCRdb on the reads, yielding one entry per CDR3 protein. The sample has 310,000 or so distinct CDR3 sequences, 20% to 30% seen once; the top ten hold approximately 15%. The sample consisted of PBMCs. The source of these receptors is a human donor in good health (CMV status not recorded). Some clones in this sample may be carry-over from other donors' samples. Both conserved end residues are trimmed from each CDR3. D genes are given only for firm matches. Clone sizes are given selectively: once, few, many, or a class where the clone is expanded.

CDR3aa,len,j_gene,abundance,v_gene,d_gene
SVVRHSNTEAF,11,TRBJ1-1,few,TRBV29-1,.
ATLGQGVGTGELF,13,TRBJ2-2,.,TRBV7-8,.
SVGRFSSTDTQY,12,TRBJ2-3,once,TRBV29-1,.
ASSHQGFWNENEQF,14,TRBJ2-1,.,TRBV14,.
ASSLAGRGGRPQH,13,TRBJ1-5,once,TRBV7-2,.
ASSFMGGPDTQY,12,TRBJ2-3,many,TRBV7-2,TRBD2
SASFGQPQH,9,TRBJ1-5,few,TRBV20-1,.
ASSLDGTSGYEQY,13,TRBJ2-7,.,TRBV5-1,TRBD2
ASSLSGRAGDEQF,13,TRBJ2-1,many,TRBV7-2,TRBD2
ASSARGGGETQY,12,TRBJ2-5,many,TRBV7-2,TRBD1
ASSLSWNTEAF,11,TRBJ1-1,many,TRBV7-3,.
ASSLVQSPRSPLH,13,TRBJ1-6,once,TRBV11-2,.
ASSEIASSTDTQY,13,TRBJ2-3,.,TRBV6-4,.
ASSTGLRGLGAF,12,TRBJ1-1,.,TRBV12-3/TRBV12-4,TRBD1
ASTSSPLNEQF,11,TRBJ2-1,few,TRBV28,.
ASSTRDGLNTGELF,14,TRBJ2-2,few,TRBV5-4,.
ASSILGQGYQPQH,13,TRBJ1-5,.,TRBV19,TRBD1
ASSWVGGSETNEKLF,15,TRBJ1-4,many,TRBV12-3/TRBV12-4,.
ASSPAGGYYGYT,12,TRBJ1-2,.,TRBV6-5,.
ASSYSWTGADTQY,13,TRBJ2-3,few,TRBV6-2/TRBV6-3,TRBD1
SAMDRVTSYEQY,12,TRBJ2-7,.,TRBV20-1,.
ASSSSPDRGSSPLH,14,TRBJ1-6,few,TRBV7-2,TRBD1
SASGGRRDTQY,11,TRBJ2-3,.,TRBV20-1,TRBD2
ASSLVGQGLETQY,13,TRBJ2-5,few,TRBV7-9,.
SAKGTGPYEQY,11,TRBJ2-7,once,TRBV20-1,TRBD1
ASSLQPGGRLEYGYT,15,TRBJ1-2,.,TRBV5-5,TRBD1
SARRSSGANVLT,12,TRBJ2-6,.,TRBV20-1,.
ASSPRVLGQDTQY,13,TRBJ2-3,once,TRBV19,.
ATSRGRQLTNEKLF,14,TRBJ1-4,few,TRBV15,.
ASSKDRRMFLDGYT,14,TRBJ1-2,.,TRBV27,TRBD1
ASSIGTGSYNEQF,13,TRBJ2-1,few,TRBV19,TRBD1
ASSQVPPGTATNEKLF,16,TRBJ1-4,.,TRBV4-3,TRBD1
ASRAPLTDTQY,11,TRBJ2-3,few,TRBV28,.
ASSVGLSTTQY,11,TRBJ2-3,.,TRBV9,.
ASRFPGTDTQY,11,TRBJ2-3,.,TRBV28,.
ASSYGVLARANQPQH,15,TRBJ1-5,.,TRBV6-2/TRBV6-3,.
ASSPTPGVFGNQPQH,15,TRBJ1-5,.,TRBV28,.
ASSVSYRDGRGANVLT,16,TRBJ2-6,few,TRBV9,.
ASSLVPGGVYYNEQF,15,TRBJ2-1,few,TRBV11-2,TRBD2
ASSQDAGTNTGELF,14,TRBJ2-2,.,TRBV4-3,.
ASSYSMSNNEQF,12,TRBJ2-1,.,TRBV6-5,.
ASRPGTYNEQF,11,TRBJ2-1,few,TRBV6-6,.
SVDQGGNQPQH,11,TRBJ1-5,once,TRBV29-1,.
ASSEQGATGELF,12,TRBJ2-2,.,TRBV6-1,TRBD1
SAKTGTSGTQETQY,14,TRBJ2-5,few,TRBV20-1,TRBD2
SVEISENTEAF,11,TRBJ1-1,.,TRBV29-1,.
ASSFPPGLKPQH,12,TRBJ1-5,.,TRBV28,.
SGNPSGSYQETQY,13,TRBJ2-5,.,TRBV29-1,TRBD2
ASTRESGEQY,10,TRBJ2-7,.,TRBV6-6,.
ASSPPTGEETQY,12,TRBJ2-5,.,TRBV18,.
ASSVQVSSYNEQF,13,TRBJ2-1,few,TRBV2,.
ASGVLDGSDNEQF,13,TRBJ2-1,few,TRBV28,.
ASSLDRVSAEAF,12,TRBJ1-1,few,TRBV7-6,.